A single sample is the source of the 20 T cell receptor beta chains below, sequenced in a study of shared clonotypes between healthy human individuals. Clones were read by immunoSEQ multiplex PCR, and TCRdb kept only the in-frame ones, dropping some. This table has some 1,100,000 clones, around three quarters appearing once. The sequenced sample consisted of memory CD4+ T cells from PBMCs. Indicated subset: CD45RA-negative fraction. The receptors stem from a man aged 18 to 30 in good health. Some clones in this sample may be carry-over from other donors' samples.

V usage is TRBV9 and J usage is TRBJ1-4; TRBD1 is a possible D gene (5 bases). Trimming pared 4 bases from V and 0 bases from J, leaving 7 bases between. The germline gives CDR1 SGDLS, CDR2 YYNGEE. This CDR3 has 14 amino acids. CDR3 coding DNA: TGTGCCAGCAGCTTGGGGGCAACTAATGAAAAACTGTTTTTT. Translation: CASSLGATNEKLFF. The whole variable domain, remainder taken from reference TRBV9 and TRBJ1-4, is DSGVTQTPKHLITATGQRVTLRCSPRSGDLSVYWYQQSLDQGLQFLIQYYNGEERAKGNILERFSAQQFPDLHSELNLSSLELGDSALYFCASSLGATNEKLFFGSGTQLSVL.

The chain has TRBV18 and TRBJ2-2; unclear D gene. This CDR3 is built from 13 residues. Germline assignment: CDR1 KGHSH and CDR2 LQKENI. Trimming left V 2 bases short and J 3 bases short, with 4 bases between. For the CDR3, the DNA is TGTGCCAGCTCACCAGGGGACACCGGGGAGCTGTTTTTT. Protein sequence: CASSPGDTGELFF.

The chain is built from TRBV5-4 and TRBJ2-3, with D unclear. The CDR3 spans 14 residues. Germline CDR1 is SGHNT and CDR2 is YYREEE (reference sequence). Between the trimmed V and J ends, which lost 0 bases and 5 bases, there was a span of 10 bases. CDR3 in DNA: TGTGCCAGCAGCTTGGAGGGTACTGGAGATACGCAGTATTTT. Protein sequence: CASSLEGTGDTQYF.

Turning to this clone: This sample includes further DNA sequences coding for the same CDR3. The CDR3 coding sequence is TGTGCCAGCAGTTCACACTACGAGCAGTACTTC. Its protein product is CASSSHYEQYF. V is TRBV28 and J is TRBJ2-7; D remains unclear. Per germline, CDR1 MDHEN and CDR2 SYDVKM. Trimming left V 4 bases short and J 3 bases short, with 4 bases between. This CDR3 is 11 amino acids long.

The chain employs TRBV20-1 and TRBJ2-1; D is undetermined. Germline V CDR1 and CDR2: DFQATT, SNEGSKA (reference sequence). The ends were cut back, 7 bases at V and 10 bases at J, with 14 bases in the middle. The CDR3 spans 11 residues. In DNA form, the CDR3 reads TGCAGTGTCACCCCTACATTGGAGCAGTTCTTC. It is translated as CSVTPTLEQFF.

This clone has more than one count but fewer than ten. V and J are TRBV7-3 and TRBJ2-7, with 9 positions matching TRBD2. The CDR3 spans 15 residues. Losses at the gene ends were 6 bases for V and 0 bases for J; bases not matched to a gene: 6. The germline gives CDR1 SGHTA, CDR2 FQGTGA. In DNA, the CDR3 is TGTGCCAGCAGGCGTGCGGGACTAGCCTCCTACGAGCAGTACTTC. This encodes CASRRAGLASYEQYF.

This clone was seen more than once but under ten times. This chain connects TRBV5-1 to TRBJ1-1; D is perhaps TRBD1 (5 bases). Germline V gene lookup returns CDR1 SGHRS and CDR2 YFSETQ. The CDR3 has 14 residues. V gave up 3 bases and J gave up 5 bases, with 14 bases separating them. CDR3 sequence (DNA): TGCGCCAGCAGCTCCGCAACTGGGGGTACTGAAGCTTTCTTT. Protein product: CASSSATGGTEAFF.

V is TRBV5-1 and J is TRBJ2-7; 7 bases fit TRBD1. The CDR3 sequence is 16 residues long. Per germline, CDR1 SGHRS and CDR2 YFSETQ. The J segment lost 0 bases and the V segment lost 3 bases, leaving 9 bases of the junction unmatched. Written as DNA, the CDR3 is TGCGCCAGCAGCTGGACAGGAGATACCAACTCCTACGAGCAGTACTTC. Residues: CASSWTGDTNSYEQYF.

The chain recombines TRBV4-3 with TRBJ1-3; D is possibly TRBD1 (5 bases). Germline V gene data show CDR1 as LGHNA and CDR2 as YSLEER. V was pared by 4 bases and J by 2 bases, with 9 bases between. The CDR3 totals 14 residues. The CDR3 DNA follows: TGCGCCAGCAGCCCCGGGGGGGCTGGAAACACCATATATTTT. The encoded protein is CASSPGGAGNTIYF.

Details on this clone: Distinct nucleotide sequences in the sample also encode this CDR3. The gene calls are TRBV5-1 and TRBJ2-1; 9 nucleotides line up with TRBD2. The CDR3 extends over 16 amino acids. The J segment lost 0 bases and the V segment lost 2 bases, leaving 3 bases of the junction unmatched. CDR1 SGHRS and CDR2 YFSETQ come from the germline V gene. The CDR3 nucleotides read TGCGCCAGCAGCTTCCTAGCGGGATCCTCCTACAATGAGCAGTTCTTC. It encodes CASSFLAGSSYNEQFF.

The chain joins TRBV7-9 to TRBJ2-3, with a tentative D call TRBD1 (5 bases). The germline V gene has CDR1 SEHNR and CDR2 FQNEAQ (reference sequence). V was shortened by 1 base and J by 1 base, with 9 bases between the two germline ends. The CDR3 length is 15 residues. CDR3 region: CASSLEGAGTDTQYF. The DNA of the CDR3 is TGTGCCAGCAGCTTAGAAGGGGCAGGCACAGATACGCAGTATTTT.

J is TRBJ2-3 and V is TRBV7-3, with D possibly being TRBD1 (6 bases). V was shortened by 5 bases and J by 6 bases, with 15 bases between the two germline ends. The germline V gene has CDR1 SGHTA and CDR2 FQGTGA. The CDR3 totals 14 residues. Here the CDR3 reads CASSQGTPRDTQYF. CDR3 in DNA: TGTGCCAGCAGCCAAGGGACACCGAGGGATACGCAGTATTTT. Full variable domain (missing parts from reference TRBV7-3 and TRBJ2-3): GAGVSQTPSNKVTEKGKYVELRCDPISGHTALYWYRQSLGQGPEFLIYFQGTGAADDSGLPNDRFFAVRPEGSVSTLKIQRTERGDSAVYLCASSQGTPRDTQYFGPGTRLTVL.

This chain joins TRBV7-2 and TRBJ1-2; no clear D. Per the germline V gene, CDR1 is SGHTA and CDR2 is FQGNSA. The CDR3 is 15 amino acids. V was clipped by 5 bases and J by 3 bases, with 16 bases between them. CDR3 loop: CASSAQRPEYYGYTF. In DNA, the CDR3 is TGTGCCAGCAGCGCTCAGAGGCCCGAGTACTATGGCTACACCTTC.

The rearrangement uses TRBV10-1 and TRBJ2-3; D might be TRBD1 or TRBD2, each matching 6 bases. This CDR3 spans 14 amino acids. Between the trimmed V and J ends, which lost 5 bases and 7 bases, there was a span of 16 bases. The germline CDR1 and CDR2 sequences are WNHNN and SYGVQD (reference sequence). The CDR3 DNA sequence: TGCGCCAGCAGTCCCAACGGAGGGGGGTATACGCAGTATTTT. Residues: CASSPNGGGYTQYF.

The rearrangement joins TRBV2 to TRBJ2-5; the D gene is possibly TRBD2 (6 bases). V was trimmed by 6 bases and J by 2 bases, leaving 16 bases between them. Germline V gene sequence: CDR1 SNHLY, CDR2 FYNNEI. The CDR3 contains 15 residues. The CDR3 DNA reads as TGTGCCAGCAGGGACGCTCTAGCGATTCAAGAGACCCAGTACTTC. Protein product: CASRDALAIQETQYF. The full variable domain, with the rest looked up from reference TRBV2 and TRBJ2-5, is EPEVTQTPSHQVTQMGQEVILRCVPISNHLYFYWYRQILGQKVEFLVSFYNNEISEKSEIFDDQFSVERPDGSNFTLKIRSTKLEDSAMYFCASRDALAIQETQYFGPGTRLLVL.

To note about this clone: Other DNA sequences of this sample code for an identical CDR3. The chain employs TRBV5-4 and TRBJ2-7, with a possible D match to TRBD1 (7 bases). Trimming removed 0 bases from V and 6 bases from J, with 10 bases in between. The CDR3 sequence is 13 residues long. Germline loops: CDR1 SGHNT, CDR2 YYREEE (reference sequence). CDR3 sequence (DNA): TGTGCCAGCAGCTTGGGGCAGGGGGGCGAGCAGTACTTC. Its translation is CASSLGQGGEQYF.

With regard to this clone: One base separates it from a far larger clone, so it is likely a read error. This same CDR3 is encoded by further DNA sequences in the sample. CDR3 sequence reads: CASSPGQNTEAFF. The CDR3 region has the DNA TGTGCCAGCAGCCCGGGACAGAACACTGAAGCTTTCTTT. V and J are TRBV5-4 and TRBJ1-1, with TRBD1 as a possible D gene (6 bases). The germline CDR1 and CDR2 sequences are SGHNT and YYREEE (reference sequence). V was cut by 4 bases and J by 1 base, with 8 bases left in between. This CDR3 comprises 13 residues. The full variable domain, completed using reference TRBV5-4 and TRBJ1-1, is ETGVTQSPTHLIKTRGQQVTLRCSSQSGHNTVSWYQQALGQGPQFIFQYYREEENGRGNFPPRFSGLQFPNYSSELNVNALELDDSALYLCASSPGQNTEAFFGQGTRLTVV.

The sample holds one count of this clone. This CDR3 is CASSPGPGLYEQYF. The CDR3, as DNA: TGTGCCAGCAGCCCCGGACCCGGACTCTACGAGCAGTACTTC. V usage is TRBV4-2 and J usage is TRBJ2-7; D is possibly TRBD2 (5 bases). The CDR3 covers 14 residues. Trimming took 4 bases from V and 3 from J, leaving 13 bases between them. The germline CDR1 and CDR2 sequences are LGHNA and YNFKEQ.

This sequence joins TRBV5-4 and TRBJ2-3, with D perhaps TRBD1 (5 bases). Deletions cut 0 bases from V and 3 bases from J, with 8 bases between. There are 14 residues in the CDR3. CDR1 and CDR2 from the germline V gene are SGHNT and YYREEE (reference sequence). In DNA, the CDR3 is TGTGCCAGCAGCTTGGCCAAGGGGACAGATACGCAGTATTTT. It translates to CASSLAKGTDTQYF.

This clone was seen only a few times. This sequence joins TRBV18 and TRBJ1-2; D is possibly TRBD1 (5 bases). This CDR3 has 15 residues. The V gene lost 0 bases and the J gene lost 3 bases, with 11 bases spanning the gap. Looked up from germline, CDR1 is KGHSH and CDR2 is LQKENI. The CDR3 region has the DNA TGTGCCAGCTCACCACCCCACAGGCGAGACTATGGCTACACCTTC. Protein: CASSPPHRRDYGYTF.